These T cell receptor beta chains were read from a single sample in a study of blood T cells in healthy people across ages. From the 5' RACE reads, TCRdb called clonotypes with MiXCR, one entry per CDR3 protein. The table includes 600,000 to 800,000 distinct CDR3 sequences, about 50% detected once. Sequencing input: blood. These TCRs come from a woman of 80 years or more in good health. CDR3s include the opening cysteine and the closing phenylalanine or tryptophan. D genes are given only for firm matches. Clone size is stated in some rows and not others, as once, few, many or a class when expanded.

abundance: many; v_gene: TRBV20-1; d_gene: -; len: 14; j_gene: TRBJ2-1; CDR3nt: TGCAGTGCTAGACTGCAACGGCTCCAAAATGAGCAGTTCTTC; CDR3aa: CSARLQRLQNEQFF
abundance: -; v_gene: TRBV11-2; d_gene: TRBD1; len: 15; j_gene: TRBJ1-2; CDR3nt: TGTGCCAGCAGGGCAGGGACAGGGGCTAACTATGGCTACACCTTC; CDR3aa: CASRAGTGANYGYTF
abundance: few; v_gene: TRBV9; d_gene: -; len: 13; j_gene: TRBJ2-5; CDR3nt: TGTGCCAGCAGCGTAGCGTCCCGAGAGACCCAGTACTTC; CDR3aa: CASSVASRETQYF
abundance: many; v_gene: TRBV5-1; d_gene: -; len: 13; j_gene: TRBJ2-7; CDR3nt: TGCGCCAGCAGCTCCGGGACATTTTACGAGCAGTACTTC; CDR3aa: CASSSGTFYEQYF
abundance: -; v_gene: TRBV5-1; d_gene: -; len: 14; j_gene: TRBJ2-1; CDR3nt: TGCGCCAGCAGCCAGGACTCGATCGTCAATGAGCAGTTCTTC; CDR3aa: CASSQDSIVNEQFF
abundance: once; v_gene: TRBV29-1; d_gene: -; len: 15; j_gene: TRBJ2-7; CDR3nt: TGCAACGTTGAAAAGTCCGGCCCCGGGGGCTACGAGCAGTACTTC; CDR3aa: CNVEKSGPGGYEQYF
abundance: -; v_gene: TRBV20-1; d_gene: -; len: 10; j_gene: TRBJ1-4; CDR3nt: TGCAGTGCCGGGGTGTTGGAACTGTTTTTT; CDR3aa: CSAGVLELFF
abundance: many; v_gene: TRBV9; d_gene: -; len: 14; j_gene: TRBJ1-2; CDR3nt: TGTGCCAGCAGCGTAGGTCCGGGAAACTATGGCTACACCTTC; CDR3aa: CASSVGPGNYGYTF
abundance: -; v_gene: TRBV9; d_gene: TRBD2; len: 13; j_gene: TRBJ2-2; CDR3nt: TGTGCCGCCCGGGAGGGCCAAACCGGGGAGCTGTTTTTT; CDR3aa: CAAREGQTGELFF
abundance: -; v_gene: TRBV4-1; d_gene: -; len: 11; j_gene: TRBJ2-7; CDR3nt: TGCGCCAGCAGCCAAGATAGCGAGCAGTACTTC; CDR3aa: CASSQDSEQYF
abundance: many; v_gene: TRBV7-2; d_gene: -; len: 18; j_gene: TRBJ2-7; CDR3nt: TGTGCCAGCAGCTTAGAACTGGGAACCCTTAGGAGCACCTACGAGCAGTACTTC; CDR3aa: CASSLELGTLRSTYEQYF
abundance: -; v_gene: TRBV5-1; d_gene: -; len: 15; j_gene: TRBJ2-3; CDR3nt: TGCGCCAGCAGCTTGGTCGACGGGGTGACAGATACGCAGTATTTT; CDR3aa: CASSLVDGVTDTQYF
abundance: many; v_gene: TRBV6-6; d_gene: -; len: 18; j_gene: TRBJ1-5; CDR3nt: TGTGCCAGCAGTTACACGATGGGGGCCCTATTTGGCAATCAGCCCCAGCATTTT; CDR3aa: CASSYTMGALFGNQPQHF
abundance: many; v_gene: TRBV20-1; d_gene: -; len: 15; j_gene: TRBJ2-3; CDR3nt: TGCAGTGCTCCCCGACTGCTCAAGGCCACAGATACGCAGTATTTT; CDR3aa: CSAPRLLKATDTQYF
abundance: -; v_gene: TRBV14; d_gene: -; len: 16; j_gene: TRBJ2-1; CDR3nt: TGTGCCAGCAGCCAAGGAGGGGGTGGCCTTTACAATGAGCAGTTCTTC; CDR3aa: CASSQGGGGLYNEQFF
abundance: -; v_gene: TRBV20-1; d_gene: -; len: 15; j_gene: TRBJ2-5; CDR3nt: TGCAGTGCTAGGACTCTCGCGTCCCCTTCTAGAGAGCAGTACTTC; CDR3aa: CSARTLASPSREQYF
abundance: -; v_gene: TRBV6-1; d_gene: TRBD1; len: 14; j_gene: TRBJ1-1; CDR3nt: TGTGCCAGCAACCGACAGGGGGTGAACACTGATGCTTTCTTT; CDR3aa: CASNRQGVNTDAFF
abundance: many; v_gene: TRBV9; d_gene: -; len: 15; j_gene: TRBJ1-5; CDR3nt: TGTGCCAGCAGCCAGGGGCGGTATAGCAATCAGCCCCAGCATTTT; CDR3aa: CASSQGRYSNQPQHF
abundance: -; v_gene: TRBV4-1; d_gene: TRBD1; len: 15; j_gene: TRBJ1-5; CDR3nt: TGCGCCAGCAGCCCCCCCGACAGGGATAGTCAGCCCCAGCATTTT; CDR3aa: CASSPPDRDSQPQHF
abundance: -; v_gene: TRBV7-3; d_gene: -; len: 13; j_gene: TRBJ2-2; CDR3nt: TGTGCCAGCAGCTTAACGACCCGGGGAGAGCTGTTTTTT; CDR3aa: CASSLTTRGELFF
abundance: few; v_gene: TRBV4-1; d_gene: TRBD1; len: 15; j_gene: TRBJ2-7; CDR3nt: TGCGCCAGCAGCCGAGGGACAGGGGCTTCCTACGAGCAGTACTTC; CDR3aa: CASSRGTGASYEQYF
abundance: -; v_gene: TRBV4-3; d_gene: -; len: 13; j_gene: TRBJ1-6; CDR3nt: TGCGCCAGCAGCCAAGACAGGGATTCACCCCTCCACTTT; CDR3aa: CASSQDRDSPLHF
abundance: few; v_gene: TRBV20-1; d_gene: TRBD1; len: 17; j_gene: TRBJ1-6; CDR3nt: TGCAGTGCCATGAGGGGGACAGGGCCTTTATCCACTTCACCCCTCCACTTT; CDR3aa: CSAMRGTGPLSTSPLHF
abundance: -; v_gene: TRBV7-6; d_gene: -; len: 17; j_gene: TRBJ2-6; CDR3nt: TGTGCCAGCAGCTCGTGGACGGATGTCTCTGGGGCCAACGTCCTGACTTTC; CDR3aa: CASSSWTDVSGANVLTF
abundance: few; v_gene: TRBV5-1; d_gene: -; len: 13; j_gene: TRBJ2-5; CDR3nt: TGCGCCAGCAGCTCGGAGTACCAAGAGACCCAGTACTTC; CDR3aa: CASSSEYQETQYF
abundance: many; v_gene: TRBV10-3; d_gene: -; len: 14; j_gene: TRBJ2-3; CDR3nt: TGTGCCATCAGGCGGGACCCAGTCGGAGATACGCAGTATTTT; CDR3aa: CAIRRDPVGDTQYF
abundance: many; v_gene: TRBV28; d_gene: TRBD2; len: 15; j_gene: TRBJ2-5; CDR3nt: TGTGCCAGCAGTTCACGACTAGCGGGAAGAGAGACCCAGTACTTC; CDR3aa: CASSSRLAGRETQYF
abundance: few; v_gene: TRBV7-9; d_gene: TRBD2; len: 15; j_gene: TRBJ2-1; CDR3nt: TGTGCCAGCAGGTCCCCGGGACTAGCGGGAAGTGAGCAGTTCTTC; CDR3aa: CASRSPGLAGSEQFF
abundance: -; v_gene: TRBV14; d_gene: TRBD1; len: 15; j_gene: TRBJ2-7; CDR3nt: TGTGCCAGCAGCCAGACGGGACAGGTCTTCTACGAGCAGTACTTC; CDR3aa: CASSQTGQVFYEQYF